These T cell receptor beta chains were read from a single sample in a study of blood T cell repertoires in COVID-19. Repertoires were generated with immunoSEQ multiplex PCR, while TCRdb's copy carries only in-frame clones and drops some. The sample lists 150,000 to 200,000 clones, approximately 84% occurring once. The sequenced sample consisted of peripheral blood. All receptors come from an elderly woman with acute or convalescent COVID-19. The CDR3 runs from the conserved cysteine through the conserved F or W. Fields, in order: J gene, clone size, V gene, D gene, CDR3 DNA, CDR3 protein. The D gene is left open where the match is weak. The size field is filled for only some rows; it gives once, few, many or a size class.

J: TRBJ2-2
size: NA
V: TRBV11-3
D: NA
DNA: TGTGCCAGCAGCTTGGGGACTTCCGGGGAGCTGTTTTTT
CDR3: CASSLGTSGELFF

J: TRBJ1-1
size: NA
V: TRBV9
D: NA
DNA: TGTGCCAGCAGCGCCGGGATGAACACTGAAGCTTTCTTT
CDR3: CASSAGMNTEAFF

J: TRBJ2-5
size: once
V: TRBV18
D: NA
DNA: TGTGCCAGCTCACCCCCCTCCAGGACAGCCGGGGAGACCCAGTACTTC
CDR3: CASSPPSRTAGETQYF

J: TRBJ1-1
size: few
V: TRBV5-8
D: NA
DNA: TGTGCCAGCAGCCCGACAGGAACTGAAGCTTTCTTT
CDR3: CASSPTGTEAFF

J: TRBJ2-7
size: NA
V: TRBV5-1
D: TRBD1
DNA: TGCGCCAGCAGCTTGGCCTCGGGGAACAGGGGGTACGAGCAGTACTTC
CDR3: CASSLASGNRGYEQYF

J: TRBJ1-1
size: NA
V: TRBV4-3
D: NA
DNA: TGCGCCAGCAGCCAAGCCTACTTGAACACTGAAGCTTTCTTT
CDR3: CASSQAYLNTEAFF

J: TRBJ1-1
size: NA
V: TRBV5-6
D: TRBD1
DNA: TGTGCCAGCAGCGCCGACAGGGCTGAAGCTTTCTTT
CDR3: CASSADRAEAFF

J: TRBJ2-7
size: NA
V: TRBV6-5
D: TRBD2
DNA: TGTGCCAGCAGTTCCCGGACTAGCGGGATCTACGAGCAGTACTTC
CDR3: CASSSRTSGIYEQYF

J: TRBJ2-7
size: NA
V: TRBV29-1
D: TRBD1
DNA: TGCAGCGTTGCCCTCCTTCCCGGGACAGGGAATGAGCAGTACTTC
CDR3: CSVALLPGTGNEQYF

J: TRBJ1-1
size: NA
V: TRBV11-2
D: NA
DNA: TGTGCCAGCAGCTTACATCCCCAAACTGAAGCTTTCTTT
CDR3: CASSLHPQTEAFF

J: TRBJ2-5
size: NA
V: TRBV5-6
D: TRBD2
DNA: TGTGCCAGCAGCTCTCGTGGGACTAGCCTTCAAGAGACCCAGTACTTC
CDR3: CASSSRGTSLQETQYF

J: TRBJ2-3
size: NA
V: TRBV2
D: NA
DNA: TGTGCCAGCAGTATAAGCGAGGATACGCAGTATTTT
CDR3: CASSISEDTQYF

J: TRBJ1-1
size: NA
V: TRBV30
D: NA
DNA: TGTGCCTGGAGTGGGTCCGGCACTGAAGCTTTCTTT
CDR3: CAWSGSGTEAFF

J: TRBJ2-5
size: NA
V: TRBV5-1
D: TRBD2
DNA: TGCGCCAGCAGCTTGGGAGGGACTACTCAAGAGACCCAGTACTTC
CDR3: CASSLGGTTQETQYF

J: TRBJ2-7
size: NA
V: TRBV11-2
D: NA
DNA: TGTGCCAGCAGCTTAGGGACTAATCATCGGAGCGTAAACGAGCAGTACTTC
CDR3: CASSLGTNHRSVNEQYF

J: TRBJ2-7
size: few
V: TRBV2
D: TRBD2
DNA: TGTGCCAGTTCGCGGGAGGGGTCGTACGAGCAGTACTTC
CDR3: CASSREGSYEQYF

J: TRBJ1-5
size: once
V: TRBV10-3
D: NA
DNA: TGTGCCATCAGTGAGTCAACAGGGAACAATCAGCCCCAGCATTTT
CDR3: CAISESTGNNQPQHF

J: TRBJ2-7
size: NA
V: TRBV5-6
D: NA
DNA: TGTGCCAGCAGCTTGGCTGCCCAGGGTGTCTACGAGCAGTACTTC
CDR3: CASSLAAQGVYEQYF

J: TRBJ2-3
size: NA
V: TRBV5-1
D: NA
DNA: TGCGCCAGCAGCTTGGGGGGCCGTTACACAGATACGCAGTATTTT
CDR3: CASSLGGRYTDTQYF

J: TRBJ2-6
size: NA
V: TRBV19
D: TRBD1
DNA: TGTGCCAGTAGTATTATACTGCACAGGGGAAGAGCTGTTTCTGGGGCCAACGTCCTGACTTTC
CDR3: CASSIILHRGRAVSGANVLTF

J: TRBJ1-1
size: NA
V: TRBV30
D: NA
DNA: TGTGCCTGGAAAAATACCGGGACAATGAACACTGAAGCTTTCTTT
CDR3: CAWKNTGTMNTEAFF

J: TRBJ2-7
size: NA
V: TRBV5-4
D: NA
DNA: TGTGCCAGCAGCCCAGGCGGTAGCGGCCCGTCCTACGAGCAGTACTTC
CDR3: CASSPGGSGPSYEQYF

J: TRBJ1-1
size: NA
V: TRBV30
D: NA
DNA: TGTGCCTGGAGTGTTAGTAGGGGCCTGAACACTGAAGCTTTCTTT
CDR3: CAWSVSRGLNTEAFF

J: TRBJ2-1
size: NA
V: TRBV5-1
D: NA
DNA: TGCGCCAGCAAGGAGGGGGGAGGGTACAATGAGCAGTTCTTC
CDR3: CASKEGGGYNEQFF

J: TRBJ2-2
size: NA
V: TRBV5-6
D: NA
DNA: TGTGCCAGCAGCTTGGCCGCGACAGTAAACACCGGGGAGCTGTTTTTT
CDR3: CASSLAATVNTGELFF

J: TRBJ1-1
size: NA
V: TRBV29-1
D: TRBD1
DNA: TGCAGCGTTGGGCCCATCGGACAGGGGAGCACTGAAGCTTTCTTT
CDR3: CSVGPIGQGSTEAFF

J: TRBJ2-1
size: once
V: TRBV19
D: TRBD1
DNA: TGTGCCAGTAGCGACAGGGGGCTCTACAATGAGCAGTTCTTC
CDR3: CASSDRGLYNEQFF

J: TRBJ1-2
size: NA
V: TRBV6-5
D: TRBD1
DNA: TGTGCCAGCAGTCCAACAGGGGAGGTCAGATATGGCTACACCTTC
CDR3: CASSPTGEVRYGYTF

J: TRBJ2-7
size: NA
V: TRBV3-1/TRBV3-2
D: TRBD2
DNA: TGTGCCAGCAGCCAGACCGGCGGGAGGTGGGGGCAGTACTTC
CDR3: CASSQTGGRWGQYF

J: TRBJ2-7
size: NA
V: TRBV15
D: TRBD1
DNA: TGTGCCACCAGCAGAGACATGTTGACAAGGGGACAGGGGGCGGGGGAGCAGTACTTC
CDR3: CATSRDMLTRGQGAGEQYF

J: TRBJ2-1
size: NA
V: TRBV27
D: TRBD2
DNA: TGTGCCAGCAGTTTATCGGGACTAGCGGGAGGTCCATACAATGAGCAGTTCTTC
CDR3: CASSLSGLAGGPYNEQFF

J: TRBJ2-5
size: NA
V: TRBV7-2
D: TRBD2
DNA: TGTGCCAGCAGCTTAGTCTGGCTAGCGGGCCAAGAGACCCAGTACTTC
CDR3: CASSLVWLAGQETQYF

J: TRBJ1-1
size: once
V: TRBV29-1
D: NA
DNA: TGCAGCGTTACCAGGGTGAACACTGAAGCTTTCTTT
CDR3: CSVTRVNTEAFF

J: TRBJ2-7
size: NA
V: TRBV6-6
D: NA
DNA: TGTGCCAGCAGCCCCCGGGGGTTCGAGCAGTACTTC
CDR3: CASSPRGFEQYF

J: TRBJ2-2
size: NA
V: TRBV15
D: TRBD2
DNA: TGTGCCACCGGGCTAGCGGGAGCAGGGACCGGGGAGCTGTTTTTT
CDR3: CATGLAGAGTGELFF

J: TRBJ1-1
size: NA
V: TRBV5-1
D: NA
DNA: TGCGCCAGCAGCCCAGGAAGCAGGGGCATGAACACTGAAGCTTTCTTT
CDR3: CASSPGSRGMNTEAFF

J: TRBJ2-7
size: NA
V: TRBV7-9
D: TRBD2
DNA: TGTGCCAGCAGCTCTAAACTAGCGGGAGATAGTTACCTGGGCTACGAGCAGTACTTC
CDR3: CASSSKLAGDSYLGYEQYF

J: TRBJ2-1
size: few
V: TRBV3-1/TRBV3-2
D: TRBD2
DNA: TGTGCCAGCAGCCTGTTTCTAGCGGGAGTCCGGTTCTTC
CDR3: CASSLFLAGVRFF

J: TRBJ2-1
size: NA
V: TRBV6-5
D: NA
DNA: TGTGCCAGCAGTTACATTGGGCGGGATGAGCAGTTCTTC
CDR3: CASSYIGRDEQFF

J: TRBJ1-1
size: NA
V: TRBV6-5
D: NA
DNA: TGTGCCAGCATGTTCGCCAGGGTCACTGAAGCTTTCTTT
CDR3: CASMFARVTEAFF

J: TRBJ1-3
size: NA
V: TRBV5-1
D: NA
DNA: TGCGCCAGCAGCCCCCCCGGGAACTCTGGAAACACCATATATTTT
CDR3: CASSPPGNSGNTIYF